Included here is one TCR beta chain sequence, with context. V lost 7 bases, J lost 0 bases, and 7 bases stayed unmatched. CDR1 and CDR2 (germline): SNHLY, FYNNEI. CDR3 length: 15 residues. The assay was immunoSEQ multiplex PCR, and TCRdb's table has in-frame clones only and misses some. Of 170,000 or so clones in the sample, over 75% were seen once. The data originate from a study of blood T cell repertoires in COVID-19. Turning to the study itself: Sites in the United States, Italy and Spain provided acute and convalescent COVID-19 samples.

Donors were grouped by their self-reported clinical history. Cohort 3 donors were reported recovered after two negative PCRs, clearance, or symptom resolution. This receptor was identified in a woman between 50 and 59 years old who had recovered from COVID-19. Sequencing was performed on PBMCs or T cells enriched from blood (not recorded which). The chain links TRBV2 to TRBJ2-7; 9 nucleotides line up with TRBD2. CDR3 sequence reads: CASIPRLADSYEQYF. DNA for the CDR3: TGTGCCAGCATTCCGAGACTAGCGGACTCCTACGAGCAGTACTTC.